Listed below are T cell receptor beta chains from one sample, sequenced in a study of blood T cell repertoires in COVID-19. Generated by immunoSEQ multiplex PCR, the TCRdb table keeps only in-frame clones and is missing some. The sample records about 85,000 clones, around 91% being singletons. The sequenced material came from peripheral blood. These receptor sequences come from a woman of 80 years or more with active or convalescent COVID-19. Each CDR3 is given with its conserved first and last residue. The D gene is left open where the match is weak. A row's size may be missing; if present it is once, few, many or a size class.

DNA,CDR3,J,D,size,V
TGCGCCAGCAGCCTAGCGGACAGGGAAGTTTCGTATGGCTACACCTTC,CASSLADREVSYGYTF,TRBJ1-2,TRBD1,-,TRBV4-3
TGCAGCGTTCTGACTAGCGGGAGGCCTCTCACCCCAACCACTAGCACAGATACGCAGTATTTT,CSVLTSGRPLTPTTSTDTQYF,TRBJ2-3,TRBD2,-,TRBV29-1
TGTGCCAGCAGTGACTCGGCAGGCACAGATACGCAGTATTTT,CASSDSAGTDTQYF,TRBJ2-3,-,-,TRBV6-4
TGTGCCAGCAGTTCGGACAGAGCCACCGGGGAGCTGTTTTTT,CASSSDRATGELFF,TRBJ2-2,-,-,TRBV6-5
TGTGCCAGCAGCTTTACCGGGACAGAAGCTTTCTTT,CASSFTGTEAFF,TRBJ1-1,-,once,TRBV7-2
TGTGCCACCAGCAGAGATCTAGCGGCCCAGTTCTACGAGCAGTACTTC,CATSRDLAAQFYEQYF,TRBJ2-7,TRBD2,-,TRBV15
TGTGCCAGCAGCCAAGTCCAGGACTCGGCCTACGAGCAGTACTTC,CASSQVQDSAYEQYF,TRBJ2-7,-,-,TRBV3-1/TRBV3-2
TGTGCCAGCAGTTCACGAGGGCCTAGCGGGAGAGGGGGGTACGAGCAGTACTTC,CASSSRGPSGRGGYEQYF,TRBJ2-7,TRBD2,-,TRBV7-2
TGTGCCAGCATGGACCCGTGGGGGACAGGGGTCGACGAGCAGTACTTC,CASMDPWGTGVDEQYF,TRBJ2-7,TRBD1,-,TRBV28
TGTGCCAGCAGTCATACGGGGGATACGCAGTATTTT,CASSHTGDTQYF,TRBJ2-3,-,once,TRBV6-6
TGTGCCAGCAGCTTACTACAGGGACGGGGTGAGCAGTTCTTC,CASSLLQGRGEQFF,TRBJ2-1,-,few,TRBV13
TGTGCCAGCAGTCTCGGGACAGGGTATCCAGATACGCAGTATTTT,CASSLGTGYPDTQYF,TRBJ2-3,TRBD1,-,TRBV6-5
TGTGCCAGCAGCTTAATTGGGTTTCGGAACAGGGACTCTGGAAACACCATATATTTT,CASSLIGFRNRDSGNTIYF,TRBJ1-3,-,-,TRBV7-9